The present entry profiles one T cell receptor (beta chain) with its context. Its target antigen remains unknown. No clone much larger than this one lies a single base away; base qualities are absent. The library was produced with the immunoSEQ multiplex PCR assay. T cell repertoires were profiled by deep sequencing of rearranged TCR beta loci, alongside multiparametric flow cytometry. TCRdb provides this immuneACCESS table in a form limited to in-frame rearrangements. Some clones are lacking; in checked studies, under half of them reflect an unresolved V gene, and why the rest are absent is not known. Here the sample has roughly 25,000 clones; 85% to 90% occur a single time. Jointly, the top ten make up around 5.3% of the sample. Per the germline V gene (reference sequence), SEHNR is the CDR1 and FQNEAQ is the CDR2. The germline V end is reduced by 3 bases and the J end by 0 bases; junction bases left unmatched: 5. The CDR3 has 18 amino acids, counting the end cysteine and phenylalanine. The entry retains the CDR3 DNA only, 54 bases that are in frame from base 1.

This entry belongs to a study of lymphopenia after photon versus proton radiotherapy (dated by TCRdb to about 2019). Study-level background: In patients with gastrointestinal tumors who developed high-grade lymphopenia, the study compared the immunological effects of photon radiation therapy with those of proton radiation therapy. The cohort comprised about 20 patients with gastrointestinal tumors who received either photon or proton therapy and then developed lymphopenia. The goal of the study was to describe how the two radiation modalities differ in their effects on the immune system.

Broad study findings and their caveats: The survival association was assessed only in patients who died, and better survival with proton therapy was presented by the authors as a possibility rather than a demonstrated result. Among patients across the cohort who died, overall survival time showed an inverse correlation with a larger post-nadir drop in TCR diversity. After the lymphocyte count nadir, photon-treated repertoires showed oligoclonal expansion, especially of CD8+ Temra cells, which drove the drop in diversity. Proton-treated patients stayed relatively stable during treatment, while photon-treated patients lost naive T cells and TCR diversity and gained effector/memory populations.

The receptor was isolated from a man aged 30 to 39 with gastric cancer. In this chain, TRBV7-9 is recombined with TRBJ2-1, with 13 middle bases fitting TRBD2. Source: peripheral blood, taken from a patient treated with photon-based radiotherapy. The CDR3 is CASSFGGLAGSSYNEQFF. In nucleotide form, the sequence is TGTGCCAGCAGCTTCGGGGGACTAGCGGGGAGCTCCTACAATGAGCAGTTCTTC.